These T cell receptor beta chains were read from a single sample in a study of shared clonotypes between healthy human individuals. Generated by immunoSEQ multiplex PCR, the TCRdb table keeps only in-frame clones and is missing some. The sample has roughly 2.2 million clones, less than 95% seen once. Source material: naive CD4+ T cells from PBMCs. Receptor source: a young man in good health. Some clones in this sample may be carry-over from other donors' samples. Each CDR3 is given with its conserved first and last residue. A D gene is named only where the DNA matches it firmly. Expanded clones are given a class, and other clones once, few, many or no size at all.

>TRBJ2-5|-|TRBV2|TRBD1
TGTGCCAGTTCGCTTGGGGGCTTAGGGGGCGGCGAGACCCAGTACTTC
CASSLGGLGGGETQYF
>TRBJ2-5|once|TRBV6-4|-
TGTGCCAGCACCGGACAGCTTCAGAACCAAGAGACCCAGTACTTC
CASTGQLQNQETQYF
>TRBJ1-2|once|TRBV5-1|-
TGCGCCAGCAGATACGGGGCGAGCAGCAAATATGGCTACACCTTC
CASRYGASSKYGYTF
>TRBJ2-3|-|TRBV7-8|-
TGTGCCAGCAGCTTAGCGCTGGGGGAACTCGAGCAGTATTTT
CASSLALGELEQYF
>TRBJ1-4|-|TRBV5-1|TRBD1
TGCGCCAGCAGCTTCGGACAGGGGGCAACTAATGAAAAACTGTTTTTT
CASSFGQGATNEKLFF
>TRBJ1-3|once|TRBV10-3|-
TGTGCCATCAGTGAGTCCGCAGGGTTCGCTGGAAACACCATATATTTT
CAISESAGFAGNTIYF
>TRBJ2-7|-|TRBV5-4|-
TGTGCCAGCAGCTTGACCTACGAGCAGTACTTC
CASSLTYEQYF
>TRBJ2-7|-|TRBV7-9|TRBD2
TGTGCCAGCAGCAGGGGGACTAGTTGGATTGAGTACTTC
CASSRGTSWIEYF
>TRBJ2-5|-|TRBV7-9|TRBD1
TGTGCCAGCAGCTCGGGACAGACTCACCAAGAGACCCAGTACTTC
CASSSGQTHQETQYF
>TRBJ2-5|-|TRBV5-6|-
TGTGCCAGCAGTCCTGGGTGGGTTCGAGAGACCCAGTACTTC
CASSPGWVRETQYF
>TRBJ1-5|-|TRBV29-1|-
TGCAGCGTTGAAAGAGAGGAGGGTCAGCCCCAGCATTTT
CSVEREEGQPQHF
>TRBJ2-7|-|TRBV6-5|TRBD1
TGTGCCAGCACGCCCCGGGGACAGGGCGTGTGCGAGCAGTACTTC
CASTPRGQGVCEQYF
>TRBJ2-6|-|TRBV7-3|-
TGTGCCAGCAGTCTTTTCGCCGAATCTGGGGCCAACGTCCTGACTTTC
CASSLFAESGANVLTF
>TRBJ2-2|-|TRBV28|-
TGTGCCAACGGGGGTCCCGGGGAGCTGTTTTTT
CANGGPGELFF
>TRBJ2-3|-|TRBV11-1|-
TGTGCCAGCAGCTTGAGCACAGATACGCAGTATTTT
CASSLSTDTQYF
>TRBJ2-1|-|TRBV9|TRBD2
TGTGCCAGCAGCGTAGATAGCGGGCGATACAATGAGCAGTTCTTC
CASSVDSGRYNEQFF
>TRBJ2-2|once|TRBV5-1|-
TGCGCCAGCAGCCGTACACTAGCGAGGGGGTCTGAGGCCGGGGAGCTGTTTTTT
CASSRTLARGSEAGELFF
>TRBJ2-1|-|TRBV5-1|TRBD1
TGCGCCAGCAGCCCAAGGACAGGGTCGGGTGAGCAGTTCTTC
CASSPRTGSGEQFF
>TRBJ2-5|-|TRBV9|TRBD2
TGTGCCAGCAGCGGCCGACTAGCGGGAGAAATCCAGTACTTC
CASSGRLAGEIQYF
>TRBJ1-2|-|TRBV7-9|-
TGTGCCAGCAGCTTATCCCAGGCAGGATATGGCTACACCTTC
CASSLSQAGYGYTF
>TRBJ2-7|-|TRBV11-2|-
TGTGCCAGCAGCTTAGTGAGCGCGGCCTACGAGCAGTACTTC
CASSLVSAAYEQYF
>TRBJ1-3|-|TRBV10-3|-
TGTGCCATCAGTGAGCTTACTGGAAACACCATATATTTT
CAISELTGNTIYF
>TRBJ1-1|few|TRBV7-9|TRBD1
TGTGCCAGCAGCTTGGGGACAGGGAACACTGAAGCTTTCTTT
CASSLGTGNTEAFF
>TRBJ1-2|-|TRBV7-3|-
TGTGCCAGCAGCTTAATAGGGAACTATGGCTACACCTTC
CASSLIGNYGYTF
>TRBJ2-6|-|TRBV9|-
TGTGCCAGCAGCGTAGCTCAGGGGGGATCTGGGGCCAACGTCCTGACTTTC
CASSVAQGGSGANVLTF
>TRBJ1-5|-|TRBV5-4|TRBD1
TGTGCCAGCAGCTTGGAGGGACAGACAGCGACCCAGCATTTT
CASSLEGQTATQHF
>TRBJ2-2|-|TRBV5-1|-
TGCGCCAGCAGCTTGGCAGGGGTTGGTACCGGGGAGCTGTTTTTT
CASSLAGVGTGELFF
>TRBJ2-4|-|TRBV2|-
TGTGCCAGCAGTGAATCATGGGGTCTAGCCAAAAACATTCAGTACTTC
CASSESWGLAKNIQYF
>TRBJ1-6|once|TRBV5-1|TRBD1
TGCGCCAGCAGCCATGACAGGGAGAGTTCACCCCTCCACTTT
CASSHDRESSPLHF
>TRBJ2-1|-|TRBV6-1|-
TGTGCCAGCAGGGAAAGGTTCTCCAGCCCCGGTACCAAGTTCTTC
CASRERFSSPGTKFF
>TRBJ2-7|-|TRBV5-1|-
TGCGCCAGCAGCTTGAGACAGGGAGGGATCTACGAGCAGTACTTC
CASSLRQGGIYEQYF
>TRBJ2-1|-|TRBV7-8|-
TGTGCCAGCAGCTTGGAGGGATCCTACAATGAGCAGTTCTTC
CASSLEGSYNEQFF
>TRBJ1-2|few|TRBV28|-
TGTGCCAGTACAGACACTAACTATGGCTACACCTTC
CASTDTNYGYTF